Listed below are T cell receptor beta chains from one sample, sequenced in a study of shared clonotypes between healthy human individuals. Generated by immunoSEQ multiplex PCR, the TCRdb table keeps only in-frame clones and is missing some. The data show over 950,000 clones, roughly 77% seen once. Material: memory CD4+ T cells from PBMCs. These receptors were obtained from a young man in good health. Some clones in this sample may be carry-over from other donors' samples. Each CDR3 is given with its conserved first and last residue. A D gene is named only where the DNA matches it firmly. Size values are once, few and many counts, or a class for expanded clones, and some rows have none.

j_call d_call clone_size v_call cdr3_aa cdr3_nt
TRBJ2-1 . . TRBV5-6 CASRRTFIEQFF TGTGCCAGCAGGAGGACTTTCATTGAGCAGTTCTTC
TRBJ2-3 TRBD2 . TRBV29-1 CSGGPSGGSADTQYF TGCAGCGGGGGGCCTAGCGGGGGCTCGGCAGATACGCAGTATTTT
TRBJ2-7 . . TRBV27 CASSTIRDPPYYEQYF TGTGCCAGCAGCACTATTCGGGACCCGCCCTACTACGAGCAGTACTTC
TRBJ1-1 . . TRBV5-1 CASKSVNTEAFF TGCGCCAGCAAGAGCGTGAACACTGAAGCTTTCTTT
TRBJ2-3 . . TRBV29-1 CSVQGASQLGTDTQYF TGCAGCGTCCAAGGGGCCAGCCAACTGGGGACAGATACGCAGTATTTT
TRBJ2-7 . . TRBV10-3 CAISDQTEEQYF TGTGCCATCAGTGACCAAACAGAGGAGCAGTACTTC
TRBJ2-7 TRBD2 . TRBV28 CATRGKREQYF TGTGCCACGCGGGGGAAGAGGGAGCAGTACTTC
TRBJ2-3 . . TRBV4-2 CASSQEPHPSQDTQYF TGTGCCAGCAGCCAAGAGCCCCACCCTAGCCAAGATACGCAGTATTTT
TRBJ1-1 . few TRBV7-9 CASSLEGNTEAFF TGTGCCAGCAGCTTAGAGGGGAACACTGAAGCTTTCTTT
TRBJ1-2 . . TRBV5-6 CASSFLDRATGGYGYTF TGTGCCAGCAGCTTTTTGGACAGAGCGACCGGGGGCTATGGCTACACCTTC
TRBJ1-1 . . TRBV7-6 CASSLRSLEGTEAFF TGTGCCAGCAGCTTACGGTCCTTGGAGGGCACTGAAGCTTTCTTT
TRBJ2-1 . . TRBV9 CASSPRGSRERKSSYNEQFF TGTGCCAGCAGCCCCAGAGGGTCAAGGGAGCGGAAGAGCTCCTACAATGAGCAGTTCTTC
TRBJ2-7 . . TRBV4-1 CASSQERTSFYEQYF TGCGCCAGCAGCCAAGAAAGGACTTCTTTCTACGAGCAGTACTTC
TRBJ2-7 . . TRBV7-3 CASSLSQGADYEQYF TGTGCCAGCAGCTTAAGTCAAGGGGCTGACTACGAGCAGTACTTC
TRBJ2-7 TRBD1 . TRBV6-5 CASSQWGQGTYEQYF TGTGCCAGCAGCCAGTGGGGACAGGGTACCTACGAGCAGTACTTC
TRBJ2-1 . . TRBV7-2 CASTGGGSSYNEQFF TGTGCCAGCACAGGGGGCGGGAGCTCCTACAATGAGCAGTTCTTC
TRBJ1-5 . . TRBV6-5 CASSPPGQPQHF TGTGCCAGCAGCCCCCCGGGCCAGCCCCAGCATTTT
TRBJ1-5 . . TRBV28 CASQYSNQPQHF TGTGCCAGCCAGTATAGCAATCAGCCCCAGCATTTT
TRBJ1-4 . once TRBV6-1 CASRPGGSEKLFF TGTGCCAGCAGGCCAGGAGGAAGCGAAAAACTGTTTTTT
TRBJ2-7 . . TRBV7-2 CASSLYKRAYEQYF TGTGCCAGCAGCTTATATAAGAGGGCCTACGAGCAGTACTTC
TRBJ2-1 TRBD1 . TRBV25-1 CASSLTGTGKFF TGTGCCAGCAGTTTGACCGGGACAGGGAAGTTCTTC
TRBJ2-1 . . TRBV5-1 CASSMEFSYNEQFF TGCGCCAGCAGCATGGAGTTCTCCTACAATGAGCAGTTCTTC
TRBJ2-1 TRBD2 . TRBV5-1 CASSLAPTSGNNEQFF TGCGCCAGCAGCTTGGCCCCTACTAGCGGTAACAATGAGCAGTTCTTC
TRBJ1-1 . . TRBV5-1 CASSLRGALNTEAFF TGCGCCAGCAGCTTGAGGGGGGCCCTGAACACTGAAGCTTTCTTT
TRBJ2-1 TRBD2 . TRBV11-1 CASSFLGRVYNEQFF TGTGCCAGCTCCTTTTTAGGGAGGGTTTACAATGAGCAGTTCTTC
TRBJ1-1 . . TRBV14 CASSQEPGVLTEAFF TGTGCCAGCAGCCAAGAGCCGGGGGTCCTGACTGAAGCTTTCTTT
TRBJ2-7 . . TRBV5-1 CASSFQVTYEQYF TGCGCCAGCAGCTTTCAGGTTACCTACGAGCAGTACTTC
TRBJ2-7 TRBD1 few TRBV28 CASISTGGSYEQYF TGTGCCAGCATAAGTACAGGGGGATCCTACGAGCAGTACTTC
TRBJ2-7 TRBD2 once TRBV29-1 CSARSGRGIDEQYF TGCAGCGCCCGGAGCGGGAGAGGTATAGACGAGCAGTACTTC
TRBJ1-2 . . TRBV27 CASSFRGYGYTF TGTGCCAGCAGTTTCCGGGGGTATGGCTACACCTTC